Listed here are 13 T cell receptor beta chains from one sample, sequenced in a study of STAT5B mutations in CD4+ large granular lymphocyte leukemia. TCRdb's copy holds only in-frame clones and misses some; the assay was immunoSEQ multiplex PCR. Of approximately 31,000 clones detected, roughly 72% appear once; the ten largest clones hold 2%. Sequenced material: CD4+ T cells from blood buffy coats. These receptors came from a human donor in good health.

This clone was recorded a few times. The chain combines TRBV2 with TRBJ1-5; D call uncertain. CDR1 and CDR2 from the germline V gene are SNHLY and FYNNEI. The CDR3 spans 13 residues. V was clipped by 4 bases and J by 5 bases, with 9 bases between them. CDR3 loop: CASSVEKDQPQHF. The CDR3, as DNA: TGTGCCAGCAGTGTGGAGAAAGATCAGCCCCAGCATTTT. Complete variable domain (other parts from reference TRBV2 and TRBJ1-5): EPEVTQTPSHQVTQMGQEVILRCVPISNHLYFYWYRQILGQKVEFLVSFYNNEISEKSEIFDDQFSVERPDGSNFTLKIRSTKLEDSAMYFCASSVEKDQPQHFGDGTRLSIL.

V gene TRBV10-2 combines with J gene TRBJ1-5; TRBD1 agrees at 12 bases. The junction had 9 bases not matched to a gene; V was cut back by 5 bases and J by 7 bases. Germline loops: CDR1 WSHSY, CDR2 SAAADI. The CDR3 consists of 16 residues. CDR3 protein: CASSYGTGGAEQPQHF. The CDR3 nucleotides are TGCGCCAGCAGTTACGGGACAGGGGGCGCTGAACAGCCCCAGCATTTT.

This sequence joins TRBV7-3 and TRBJ2-3, with 8 bases matching TRBD2. The germline V gene encodes CDR1 SGHTA and CDR2 FQGTGA. The CDR3 is made up of 15 amino acids. J was trimmed by 1 base and V by 2 bases; bases with no gene match: 2. CDR3 coding DNA: TGTGCCAGCAGCTTACAAGCGGGGGGCACAGATACGCAGTATTTT. It codes for CASSLQAGGTDTQYF.

This clone was counted between two and nine times. The chain is built from TRBV30 and TRBJ2-2, with D possibly being TRBD1 or TRBD2 (5 bases each). The CDR3 has 16 residues. Germline lookup yields CDR1 GTSNPN and CDR2 SVGIG (reference sequence). Trimming removed 5 bases from V and 6 bases from J, with 22 bases in between. The chain's CDR3 is CAWASEGPSGPGELFF. CDR3 DNA sequence: TGTGCCTGGGCGAGCGAGGGGCCTAGTGGACCCGGGGAGCTGTTTTTT.

The V call is TRBV2, the J call TRBJ2-7, with D tentatively TRBD2 (5 bases). The CDR3 has 15 amino acids. CDR1 is SNHLY and CDR2 is FYNNEI in the germline V gene. The germline V and J ends were trimmed by 8 bases and 0 bases, with 17 bases remaining between them. The CDR3 nucleotides are TGTGCCAGCGGGCCAAGGACTGATTTCTCCTACGAGCAGTACTTC. It specifies CASGPRTDFSYEQYF. The full variable domain, completed using reference TRBV2 and TRBJ2-7, is EPEVTQTPSHQVTQMGQEVILRCVPISNHLYFYWYRQILGQKVEFLVSFYNNEISEKSEIFDDQFSVERPDGSNFTLKIRSTKLEDSAMYFCASGPRTDFSYEQYFGPGTRLTVT.

The CDR3 is CASSRTDRINSPLHF. CDR3 nucleotide sequence: TGTGCCAGCAGCCGGACCGACAGGATTAATTCACCCCTCCACTTT. The chain uses TRBV5-4 and TRBJ1-6; tentative D call: TRBD1 (6 bases). The V end was cut by 4 bases, the J end by 6 bases, with 14 bases between. The CDR3 has 15 amino acids. CDR1 is SGHNT and CDR2 is YYREEE in the germline V gene (reference sequence).

The chain combines TRBV2 with TRBJ1-6, with a possible D match to TRBD1 (6 bases). The CDR3 is 16 residues long. Germline loops: CDR1 SNHLY, CDR2 FYNNEI. V lost 10 bases, J lost 0 bases, and 16 bases lay in between. The CDR3 region has the DNA TGTGCCATCAAGACAGGAATGAGCTCCTATAATTCACCCCTCCACTTT. Its protein product is CAIKTGMSSYNSPLHF.

This clone was seen a handful of times. The gene calls are TRBV5-4 and TRBJ1-2, with 11 bases fitting TRBD1. CDR3 length equals 16 residues. The germline gives CDR1 SGHNT, CDR2 YYREEE (reference sequence). Trimming cost V 4 bases and J 4 bases; bases outside gene matches: 9. CDR3 loop: CASSKNRDRGVYGYTF. CDR3 in DNA: TGTGCCAGCAGCAAAAACCGGGACAGGGGGGTCTATGGCTACACCTTC. Looking up the rest from reference TRBV5-4 and TRBJ1-2 gives the full variable domain: ETGVTQSPTHLIKTRGQQVTLRCSSQSGHNTVSWYQQALGQGPQFIFQYYREEENGRGNFPPRFSGLQFPNYSSELNVNALELDDSALYLCASSKNRDRGVYGYTFGSGTRLTVV.

The table lists this clone with a few counts. V usage is TRBV15 and J usage is TRBJ2-7; the D is unclear. The germline CDR1 and CDR2 sequences are LNHNV and YYDKDF (reference sequence). Trimming took 3 bases from V and 0 from J, leaving 6 bases between them. CDR3 length equals 13 residues. The CDR3 is CATSRDRSYEQYF. The CDR3 nucleotides are TGTGCCACCAGCAGGGACCGCTCCTACGAGCAGTACTTC. The full variable domain, its missing parts supplied by reference TRBV15 and TRBJ2-7, is DAMVIQNPRYQVTQFGKPVTLSCSQTLNHNVMYWYQQKSSQAPKLLFHYYDKDFNNEADTPDNFQSRRPNTSFCFLDIRSPGLGDTAMYLCATSRDRSYEQYFGPGTRLTVT.

The V call is TRBV18, the J call TRBJ2-6, with TRBD1 matching 8 bases. This CDR3 is 19 amino acids long. V dropped 0 bases and J dropped 0; count of bases not matched to a gene: 7. From germline, CDR1 is KGHSH and CDR2 LQKENI. In DNA form, the CDR3 reads TGTGCCAGCTCACCACCCGACAGGGGCCCCCACTCTGGGGCCAACGTCCTGACTTTC. It codes for CASSPPDRGPHSGANVLTF.

The genes are TRBV5-1 and TRBJ2-5; TRBD2 is a possible D gene (7 bases). V lost 5 bases and J 5 bases, leaving 19 bases between the germline ends. CDR1 SGHRS and CDR2 YFSETQ come from the germline V gene. The length of the CDR3 is 15 residues. The CDR3 region has the DNA TGCGCCAGCAGGGGGTTCCTGGGGGGGCGTGAGACCCAGTACTTC. This codes for CASRGFLGGRETQYF. Full variable domain (rest looked up from reference TRBV5-1 and TRBJ2-5): KAGVTQTPRYLIKTRGQQVTLSCSPISGHRSVSWYQQTPGQGLQFLFEYFSETQRNKGNFPGRFSGRQFSNSRSEMNVSTLELGDSALYLCASRGFLGGRETQYFGPGTRLLVL.

The V gene is TRBV6-6, the J gene TRBJ2-2, with D perhaps TRBD1 (6 bases). The germline CDR1 and CDR2 sequences are MNHNY and SVGAGI (reference sequence). The length of the CDR3 is 14 residues. V lost 6 bases to trimming and J lost 5 bases, with 13 bases between them. CDR3 coding DNA: TGTGCCAGCAGACCCGGGACATCAACCGGGGAGCTGTTTTTT. Its protein is CASRPGTSTGELFF.

In DNA, the CDR3 is TGTGCCAGCAGTTCTCAGGACGGGAACACCGGGGAGCTGTTTTTT. Protein: CASSSQDGNTGELFF. The genes are TRBV28 and TRBJ2-2, with D unresolved. The germline gives CDR1 MDHEN, CDR2 SYDVKM. V was trimmed by 4 bases and J by 1 base, leaving 10 bases between them. The CDR3 loop spans 15 amino acids. The complete variable domain, with remaining parts taken from reference TRBV28 and TRBJ2-2, reads DVKVTQSSRYLVKRTGEKVFLECVQDMDHENMFWYRQDPGLGLRLIYFSYDVKMKEKGDIPEGYSVSREKKERFSLILESASTNQTSMYLCASSSQDGNTGELFFGEGSRLTVL.